One and the same sample provided the 31 T cell receptor beta chains below, sequenced in a study of blood T cell repertoires in COVID-19. Measured with immunoSEQ multiplex PCR; TCRdb has only the in-frame clones, and not every one. Counted here are tens of thousands of clones, about 80% occurring once; the ten biggest clones make up roughly 15%. Specimen: peripheral blood. The receptors originated from a woman aged 80 or older with acute or convalescent COVID-19.

The chain employs TRBV29-1 and TRBJ1-2, with 10 bases lining up with TRBD1. V trimming: 7 bases; J trimming: 7 bases; junction bases outside the gene matches: 6. CDR3 length: 12 residues. Germline CDR1 reads SQVTM; CDR2 reads ANQGSEA. CDR3 nucleotides: TGCAGCGGCCAGACAGGGGGCAGTGGCTACACCTTC. This codes for CSGQTGGSGYTF. Using reference TRBV29-1 and TRBJ1-2 for the parts outside the CDR3, the full variable domain is SAVISQKPSRDICQRGTSLTIQCQVDSQVTMMFWYRQQPGQSLTLIATANQGSEATYESGFVIDKFPISRPNLTFSTLTVSNMSPEDSSIYLCSGQTGGSGYTFGSGTRLTVV.

The J gene is TRBJ2-1, the V gene TRBV24-1; possible D gene TRBD1, 5 bases. The V gene lost 3 bases and the J gene lost 8 bases, with 7 bases spanning the gap. Germline V gene data show CDR1 as KGHDR and CDR2 as SFDVKD. This CDR3 has 12 amino acids. CDR3 amino acids: CATSDQQDEQFF. CDR3 bases: TGTGCCACCAGTGATCAACAGGATGAGCAGTTCTTC.

This clone has only one observation. This chain connects TRBV5-1 to TRBJ2-3; tentative D call: TRBD1 (6 bases). V was shortened by 7 bases and J by 5 bases, with 14 bases between the two germline ends. CDR3 length equals 13 residues. Germline V CDR1 and CDR2: SGHRS, YFSETQ. Here the CDR3 reads CASGGLKGDTQYF. The CDR3 DNA reads TGCGCCAGCGGGGGCCTGAAGGGAGATACGCAGTATTTT.

The CDR3 DNA reads as TGTGCCAGCAGCCTACCCGGGAATGAGCAGTTCTTC. Amino acids: CASSLPGNEQFF. This chain connects TRBV6-2 or TRBV6-3 to TRBJ2-1; D remains ambiguous. The CDR3 runs to 12 residues. Germline CDR1 and CDR2: MNHEY and SVGEGT. Trimming removed 6 bases at V and 7 bases at J, with 10 bases between.

The chain recombines TRBV6-5 with TRBJ1-1, with no clear D. The germline gives CDR1 MNHEY, CDR2 SVGAGI. V lost 4 bases to trimming and J lost 1 base, with 13 bases between them. The CDR3 runs to 15 residues. Here the CDR3 reads CASSSPPGSNTEAFF. The CDR3 DNA follows: TGTGCCAGCAGTTCGCCCCCAGGCTCGAACACTGAAGCTTTCTTT.

Only a few counts were recorded for this clone. The chain uses TRBV2 and TRBJ2-2, with a weak D call TRBD2 (5 bases). The ends were cut back, 6 bases at V and 5 bases at J, with 16 bases in the middle. There are 15 residues in the CDR3. Germline V lookup: CDR1 SNHLY, CDR2 FYNNEI. CDR3 loop: CASRALLAPTGELFF. In DNA form, the CDR3 reads TGTGCCAGCAGGGCCCTTCTAGCACCAACCGGGGAGCTGTTTTTT.

This chain joins TRBV18 and TRBJ1-6; possibly TRBD1 for D (6 bases). The CDR3 has 16 amino acids. CDR1 KGHSH and CDR2 LQKENI come from the germline V gene. V lost 1 base to trimming and J lost 7 bases, with 14 bases between them. The CDR3 spells CASSPLRTALNSPLHF. In DNA form, the CDR3 reads TGTGCCAGCTCACCACTACGGACAGCCCTCAATTCACCCCTCCACTTT. The full variable domain, completed using reference TRBV18 and TRBJ1-6, is NAGVMQNPRHLVRRRGQEARLRCSPMKGHSHVYWYRQLPEEGLKFMVYLQKENIIDESGMPKERFSAEFPKEGPSILRIQQVVRGDSAAYFCASSPLRTALNSPLHFGNGTRLTVT.

CDR3 amino acids: CASSTYSEEQYF. The CDR3 region has the DNA TGTGCCAGTAGTACCTACTCTGAGGAGCAGTACTTC. J is TRBJ2-7 and V is TRBV19; D gene unclear. Trimming cost V 4 bases and J 7 bases, with 11 bases left between them. Germline V gene lookup returns CDR1 LNHDA and CDR2 SQIVND (reference sequence). The CDR3 is 12 amino acids.

The chain carries TRBV2 and TRBJ1-5; possibly TRBD1 for D (6 bases). Germline CDR1 is SNHLY and CDR2 is FYNNEI. The CDR3 consists of 14 residues. V was clipped by 7 bases and J by 4 bases, with 14 bases between them. This CDR3 reads CASTSLGTNQPQHF. The CDR3, as DNA: TGTGCCAGCACCTCCCTCGGGACAAATCAGCCCCAGCATTTT.

The J gene is TRBJ2-2, the V gene TRBV7-8; 11 nucleotides agree with TRBD1. This CDR3 is built from 18 residues. Germline V gene sequence: CDR1 SGHVS, CDR2 FQNEAQ. V was clipped by 3 bases and J by 0 bases; unmatched bases: 6. Here the CDR3 DNA reads TGTGCCAGCAGCTTCCGGGACAGGGGGGGAACGAACACCGGGGAGCTGTTTTTT. It encodes CASSFRDRGGTNTGELFF.

V is TRBV12-5 and J is TRBJ1-1; D call uncertain. Trimming stripped 2 bases from V and 0 bases from J, with 19 bases between. Germline V gives CDR1 LGHNT, CDR2 FRNRAP. The CDR3 has 18 residues. CDR3 DNA sequence: TGTGCTAGTGGTTTGCCCCAACGGTATCAGGCGATGAACACTGAAGCTTTCTTT. Translation gives CASGLPQRYQAMNTEAFF.

V gene TRBV6-6 combines with J gene TRBJ2-7, with D possibly matching TRBD2 (5 bases). From germline, CDR1 is MNHNY and CDR2 SVGAGI (reference sequence). The V and J ends lost 10 bases and 6 bases respectively, with 16 bases between them. The CDR3 extends over 12 amino acids. CDR3 DNA: TGTGCCACTCGGGATACCGCTCTCGAGCAGTACTTC. Its protein product is CATRDTALEQYF.

The V gene is TRBV5-4, the J gene TRBJ1-3; a weak D match, TRBD1 (6 bases). CDR3 size: 15 residues. CDR1 SGHNT and CDR2 YYREEE come from the germline V gene (reference sequence). V was cut by 5 bases and J by 2 bases, with 14 bases left in between. The CDR3 nucleotides are TGTGCCAGCAGGCCACAGGGTATCCCTGGAAACACCATATATTTT. Protein: CASRPQGIPGNTIYF.

The rearrangement uses TRBV9 and TRBJ2-3; 8 positions match TRBD1. The CDR3 has 16 amino acids. Germline V gene lookup returns CDR1 SGDLS and CDR2 YYNGEE. Trimming removed 3 bases from V and 0 bases from J; junction bases left unmatched: 6. The CDR3 DNA is TGTGCCAGCAGCGCACAGGGGGTCTTGAGCACAGATACGCAGTATTTT. As protein: CASSAQGVLSTDTQYF.

CDR3 bases: TGCGCCAGCAGCTTGGTCGGACTAGCGGGAATAAAAAGGTCCTACGAGCAGTACTTC. Protein sequence: CASSLVGLAGIKRSYEQYF. The rearrangement links TRBV5-1 to TRBJ2-7; 12 bases fit TRBD2. The CDR3 contains 19 residues. The ends lost 0 bases at V and 1 base at J; junction bases unmatched: 11. The germline gives CDR1 SGHRS, CDR2 YFSETQ. Drawing the rest from reference TRBV5-1 and TRBJ2-7, the complete variable domain is KAGVTQTPRYLIKTRGQQVTLSCSPISGHRSVSWYQQTPGQGLQFLFEYFSETQRNKGNFPGRFSGRQFSNSRSEMNVSTLELGDSALYLCASSLVGLAGIKRSYEQYFGPGTRLTVT.

The chain couples TRBV30 to TRBJ2-7; 11 bases fit TRBD2. Germline V CDR1 and CDR2: GTSNPN, SVGIG (reference sequence). V lost 4 bases to trimming and J lost 4 bases; unmatched junction nucleotides: 6. This CDR3 is 14 amino acids long. The CDR3 loop reads CAWTIAGGPYEQYF. Written as DNA, the CDR3 is TGTGCCTGGACCATAGCGGGAGGGCCGTACGAGCAGTACTTC.

The chain has TRBV30 and TRBJ2-4; 7 bases are shared with TRBD1. CDR1 is GTSNPN, CDR2 SVGIG, per germline (reference sequence). The CDR3 loop spans 14 amino acids. Germline trimming cut 1 base from V and 2 bases from J; bases unmatched to any gene: 2. The CDR3 DNA follows: TGTGCCTGGAGTGACAGGGGATCCAAAAACATTCAGTACTTC. It is translated as CAWSDRGSKNIQYF. Full variable domain (remainder filled in from reference TRBV30 and TRBJ2-4): SQTIHQWPATLVQPVGSPLSLECTVEGTSNPNLYWYRQAAGRGLQLLFYSVGIGQISSEVPQNLSASRPQDRQFILSSKKLLLSDSGFYLCAWSDRGSKNIQYFGAGTRLSVL.

The table lists this clone with a count of one. V is TRBV29-1 and J is TRBJ2-2; TRBD1 aligns across 7 bases. The germline V gene has CDR1 SQVTM and CDR2 ANQGSEA. The J segment lost 5 bases and the V segment lost 2 bases, leaving 2 bases of the junction unmatched. This CDR3 comprises 13 residues. The CDR3 loop is CSVEWDSTGELFF. CDR3 DNA sequence: TGCAGCGTTGAATGGGACAGTACCGGGGAGCTGTTTTTT.

V and J are TRBV19 and TRBJ2-7; D possibly corresponds to TRBD2 (6 bases). This CDR3 spans 15 amino acids. Germline V lookup: CDR1 LNHDA, CDR2 SQIVND (reference sequence). The V end was cut by 5 bases, the J end by 2 bases, with 16 bases between. The CDR3 protein is CASSESGLTTYEQYF. For the CDR3, the DNA is TGTGCCAGTAGTGAGTCAGGACTAACAACCTACGAGCAGTACTTC.

This clone appeared a few times. The chain links TRBV6-5 to TRBJ1-1, with TRBD1 identical over 8 bases. The trim removed 7 bases at V and 4 bases at J, leaving 8 bases unmatched. CDR3 length: 14 residues. Germline lookup yields CDR1 MNHEY and CDR2 SVGAGI. The DNA of the CDR3 is TGTGCCAGCACCCGGACAGGGTTCGTCACTGAAGCTTTCTTT. Its protein is CASTRTGFVTEAFF.

Only a few counts were recorded for this clone. The chain uses TRBV3-1 (or the pseudogene TRBV3-2) and TRBJ2-1, with D perhaps matching TRBD2 (5 bases). The CDR3 spans 15 residues. The germline gives CDR1 LGHDT, CDR2 YNNKEL (reference sequence). V lost 4 bases and J 5 bases, leaving 15 bases between the germline ends. CDR3 sequence (DNA): TGTGCCAGCAGCCCCGCGGCGGGCCGCGACAATGAGCAGTTCTTC. Translation: CASSPAAGRDNEQFF.

This rearrangement joins TRBV21-1 to TRBJ2-2; TRBD2 is taken as the D call from the table, unchecked against the DNA. TRBV21-1 is flagged as a pseudogene. The CDR3 loop spans 17 amino acids. In nucleotides, the CDR3 is TGTGCCAGCAGCAAAATCGGGGCTAGCGGTTGCACCGGGGAGCTGTTTTTT. Residues: CASSKIGASGCTGELFF.

This chain's CDR3 is CASSLAGAITYEQYF. Written as DNA, the CDR3 is TGTGCCAGCAGCTTAGCAGGAGCAATCACCTACGAGCAGTACTTC. The gene calls are TRBV7-9 and TRBJ2-7, with D unresolved. The V gene lost 0 bases and the J gene lost 2 bases, with 11 bases spanning the gap. The CDR3 is 15 residues long. Per the germline V gene, CDR1 is SEHNR and CDR2 is FQNEAQ (reference sequence). The full variable domain, rest sourced from reference TRBV7-9 and TRBJ2-7, is DTGVSQNPRHKITKRGQNVTFRCDPISEHNRLYWYRQTLGQGPEFLTYFQNEAQLEKSRLLSDRFSAERPKGSFSTLEIQRTEQGDSAMYLCASSLAGAITYEQYFGPGTRLTVT.

This clone was recorded only once. Here the CDR3 DNA reads TGCGCCAGCAGCTTGCATGCTAGCGGAGGGACCTACGAGCAGTACTTC. It codes for CASSLHASGGTYEQYF. V and J are TRBV5-1 and TRBJ2-7, with 7 bases that match TRBD2. With V trimmed by 1 base and J by 2 bases, 9 bases remained unmatched. There are 16 residues in the CDR3. From germline, CDR1 is SGHRS and CDR2 YFSETQ. Full variable domain (remainder filled in from reference TRBV5-1 and TRBJ2-7): KAGVTQTPRYLIKTRGQQVTLSCSPISGHRSVSWYQQTPGQGLQFLFEYFSETQRNKGNFPGRFSGRQFSNSRSEMNVSTLELGDSALYLCASSLHASGGTYEQYFGPGTRLTVT.

The gene calls are TRBV7-8 and TRBJ2-5; 7 bases are a match to TRBD1. Germline-derived CDR1 and CDR2 are SGHVS and FQNEAQ. The CDR3 runs 15 residues. V dropped 6 bases and J dropped 2; count of bases not matched to a gene: 9. The CDR3 is CASSKSSGGQETQYF. In DNA, the CDR3 is TGTGCCAGCAGTAAAAGTTCAGGGGGTCAAGAGACCCAGTACTTC.

The rearrangement links TRBV2 to TRBJ1-2; 9 bases agree with TRBD1. The CDR3 covers 15 residues. Unmatched junction bases numbered 13, after V lost 6 bases and J lost 8 bases. Germline V gene data show CDR1 as SNHLY and CDR2 as FYNNEI. CDR3 nucleotide sequence: TGTGCCAGCAGAGACCGGACAGGGGCCCTTGGGGGCTACACCTTC. Its translation: CASRDRTGALGGYTF.

V is TRBV6-1 and J is TRBJ1-1, with D maybe TRBD1 (5 bases). This CDR3 has 15 residues. V lost 3 bases to trimming and J lost 2 bases, with 13 bases between them. CDR1 and CDR2 (germline): MNHNS, SASEGT. For the CDR3, the DNA is TGTGCCAGCAGTGACCCGGGACTGCCCAACACTGAAGCTTTCTTT. This gives the protein CASSDPGLPNTEAFF.

The chain carries TRBV7-2 and TRBJ2-5; 8 nucleotides align to TRBD2. The trim removed 6 bases at V and 5 bases at J, leaving 11 bases unmatched. CDR1 and CDR2 from the germline V gene are SGHTA and FQGNSA. The CDR3 spans 15 residues. The CDR3 is CASRSGSGSWETQYF. The CDR3 coding sequence is TGTGCCAGCAGATCAGGGAGCGGGAGCTGGGAGACCCAGTACTTC. The full variable domain, its missing parts supplied by reference TRBV7-2 and TRBJ2-5, is GAGVSQSPSNKVTEKGKDVELRCDPISGHTALYWYRQSLGQGLEFLIYFQGNSAPDKSGLPSDRFSAERTGGSVSTLTIQRTQQEDSAVYLCASRSGSGSWETQYFGPGTRLLVL.

This chain joins TRBV14 and TRBJ1-1; the D gene is possibly TRBD1 (5 bases). Germline V lookup: CDR1 SGHDN, CDR2 FVKESK. The CDR3 consists of 13 residues. The V and J ends lost 4 bases and 7 bases respectively, with 13 bases between them. The CDR3 is CASSRQMHHEAFF. In DNA, the CDR3 is TGTGCCAGCAGCCGACAGATGCATCATGAAGCTTTCTTT.

The V and J genes are TRBV19 and TRBJ1-5, with 7 bases matching TRBD1. The CDR3 spans 16 residues. Germline CDR1 LNHDA, CDR2 SQIVND (reference sequence). V lost 5 bases and J lost 0; bases outside the gene matches: 7. Written as DNA, the CDR3 is TGTGCCAGTAGTTTCGAGGGGGCGCTTAGCAATCAGCCCCAGCATTTT. Its translation is CASSFEGALSNQPQHF.

The chain is built from TRBV7-8 and TRBJ2-1; a weak D match, TRBD2 (5 bases). CDR1 and CDR2 (germline): SGHVS, FQNEAQ. V lost 0 bases, J lost 0 bases, and 12 bases lay in between. CDR3 length: 17 amino acids. This chain's CDR3 is CASSLAEAASSYNEQFF. For the CDR3, the DNA is TGTGCCAGCAGCTTAGCGGAGGCAGCGAGCTCCTACAATGAGCAGTTCTTC.